This passage covers 18 T cell receptor beta chains from one sample sequenced in a study of blood T cell repertoires in COVID-19. Produced via immunoSEQ multiplex PCR; TCRdb's table is partial and in-frame only. The sample yields around 250,000 clones, 70% to 90% seen once. Sample: peripheral blood. The receptors originated from a woman in her twenties or thirties with active or convalescent COVID-19.

The rearrangement uses TRBV2 and TRBJ1-5; 8 bases match TRBD1. This CDR3 is built from 14 residues. Germline CDR1 and CDR2: SNHLY and FYNNEI. V shed 7 bases, J shed 1 base, and the junction held 3 bases outside the gene matches. The CDR3 protein is CASNGQGSNQPQHF. Here the CDR3 DNA reads TGTGCCAGCAACGGACAGGGCAGCAATCAGCCCCAGCATTTT.

This clone was picked up one time. The rearrangement uses TRBV19 and TRBJ1-1, with a possible D match to TRBD1 (5 bases). CDR1 is LNHDA and CDR2 is SQIVND in the germline V gene (reference sequence). This CDR3 has 14 amino acids. V lost 3 bases and J lost 8, with 16 bases in between. In DNA, the CDR3 is TGTGCCAGTAGTATCCCGACGGGCGGGACGGAAGCTTTCTTT. Its translation is CASSIPTGGTEAFF.

V is TRBV6-5 and J is TRBJ2-2; unclear D gene. Trimming removed 2 bases from V and 2 bases from J, with 3 bases in between. The germline gives CDR1 MNHEY, CDR2 SVGAGI. The CDR3 length is 13 residues. The CDR3 nucleotides are TGTGCCAGCAGTTACCAAAACACCGGGGAGCTGTTTTTT. It encodes CASSYQNTGELFF.

This sequence joins TRBV12-3 or TRBV12-4 and TRBJ1-3, with 7 bases aligning to TRBD1. The V segment lost 6 bases and the J segment 4 bases; nucleotides outside the gene matches: 3. This CDR3 region has 13 residues. This CDR3 is CASRTGQGNTIYF. For the CDR3, the DNA is TGTGCCAGCAGGACGGGACAGGGAAACACCATATATTTT.

CDR3 nucleotides: TGTGCCAGCAGCAGTGACAGGGAGTACGAGCAGTACTTC. Its translation: CASSSDREYEQYF. The chain employs TRBV27 and TRBJ2-7; 7 bases align to TRBD1. Germline-derived CDR1 and CDR2 are MNHEY and SMNVEV (reference sequence). The ends lost 6 bases at V and 4 bases at J; junction bases unmatched: 6. The CDR3 loop spans 13 amino acids.

This clone came up a few times. J is TRBJ2-1 and V is TRBV30, with D perhaps TRBD1 (8 bases). CDR1 is GTSNPN, CDR2 SVGIG, per germline (reference sequence). CDR3 size: 14 residues. The V gene lost 4 bases and the J gene lost 8 bases, with 18 bases spanning the gap. In nucleotides, the CDR3 is TGTGCCTGGACGGCAGGGGGCGGGAGCTATGAGCAGTTCTTC. It codes for CAWTAGGGSYEQFF.

J is TRBJ1-6 and V is TRBV4-1, with a weak D call TRBD1 (5 bases). The V and J ends lost 4 bases and 4 bases respectively, with 14 bases between them. Germline CDR1 and CDR2: MGHRA and YSYEKL. This CDR3 is built from 16 residues. This CDR3 is CASSLRERDYNSPLHF. Here the CDR3 DNA reads TGCGCCAGCAGCCTCAGGGAAAGGGATTATAATTCACCCCTCCACTTT.

For the CDR3, the DNA is TGCGCCAGCAGCCACCACGGGGACTCACCCTACAATGAGCAGTTCTTC. Amino acids: CASSHHGDSPYNEQFF. V and J are TRBV4-1 and TRBJ2-1; the D gene is possibly TRBD2 (6 bases). Trimming left V 3 bases short and J 2 bases short, with 14 bases between. Germline assignment: CDR1 MGHRA and CDR2 YSYEKL. There are 16 residues in the CDR3.

The rearrangement links TRBV10-1 to TRBJ1-1; TRBD1 matches at 9 bases. The CDR3 is 12 amino acids. Looked up from germline, CDR1 is WNHNN and CDR2 is SYGVQD (reference sequence). The V and J ends lost 8 bases and 3 bases, in that order; junction bases with no gene match: 1. Here the CDR3 reads CASGDRDTEAFF. DNA for the CDR3: TGCGCCAGCGGGGACAGGGACACTGAAGCTTTCTTT.

This rearrangement joins TRBV6-5 to TRBJ1-1; TRBD1 agrees at 9 bases. V lost 6 bases, J lost 2 bases, and 7 bases stayed unmatched. The CDR3 loop spans 15 amino acids. In germline, CDR1 is MNHEY, CDR2 SVGAGI. This CDR3 reads CASRGQGRYNTEAFF. The CDR3, as DNA: TGTGCCAGCAGGGGACAGGGTAGGTATAACACTGAAGCTTTCTTT.

The chain is built from TRBV18 and TRBJ2-2; 15 bases map to TRBD2. CDR1 is KGHSH, CDR2 LQKENI, per germline. There are 19 residues in the CDR3. V dropped 3 bases and J dropped 1; count of bases not matched to a gene: 6. CDR3 in DNA: TGTGCCAGCTCACCTCGGACTAGCGGGGGGGCCGTGAACACCGGGGAGCTGTTTTTT. Translating gives CASSPRTSGGAVNTGELFF.

Only one count was recorded for this clone. The chain uses TRBV28 and TRBJ1-3; D may be TRBD1 (5 bases). V was pared by 7 bases and J by 0 bases, with 10 bases between. The CDR3 is 14 residues long. In germline, CDR1 is MDHEN, CDR2 SYDVKM. The CDR3: CASNRFDSGNTIYF. CDR3 in DNA: TGTGCCAGCAACAGGTTCGACTCTGGAAACACCATATATTTT.

This clone was seen more than once but under ten times. The V gene is TRBV20-1, the J gene TRBJ1-3; D call uncertain. The CDR3 loop spans 11 amino acids. Trimming took off 3 bases at V and 4 bases at J, with 4 bases between the two ends. The germline V gene encodes CDR1 DFQATT and CDR2 SNEGSKA (reference sequence). CDR3 DNA sequence: TGCAGTGCTAGGCGGGGAAACACCATATATTTT. Translated, it gives CSARRGNTIYF.

For the CDR3, the DNA is TGTGCCAGCAGTTTCGCCCCAGGGCGCTCTCCTGGGGCCAACGTCCTGACTTTC. Its translation: CASSFAPGRSPGANVLTF. The rearrangement joins TRBV28 to TRBJ2-6, with D perhaps matching TRBD1 (5 bases). Trimming left V 3 bases short and J 2 bases short, with 17 bases between. Germline V gives CDR1 MDHEN, CDR2 SYDVKM. The CDR3 sequence is 18 residues long.

The rearrangement uses TRBV5-4 and TRBJ2-4, with 7 bases matching TRBD2. This CDR3 region has 15 residues. J gave up 1 base and V 2 bases, and 3 bases lay outside the gene matches. The germline CDR1 and CDR2 sequences are SGHNT and YYREEE (reference sequence). CDR3 in DNA: TGTGCCAGCAGCTTCGAGCGGGGCGCCAAAAACATTCAGTACTTC. Its translation: CASSFERGAKNIQYF. The full variable domain, rest sourced from reference TRBV5-4 and TRBJ2-4, is ETGVTQSPTHLIKTRGQQVTLRCSSQSGHNTVSWYQQALGQGPQFIFQYYREEENGRGNFPPRFSGLQFPNYSSELNVNALELDDSALYLCASSFERGAKNIQYFGAGTRLSVL.

This chain links TRBV6-1 with TRBJ2-3; 7 positions agree with TRBD1. From germline, CDR1 is MNHNS and CDR2 SASEGT. The CDR3 runs to 15 residues. The J segment lost 2 bases and the V segment lost 2 bases, leaving 4 bases of the junction unmatched. The CDR3: CASSELKGATDTQYF. The CDR3 nucleotides read TGTGCCAGCAGTGAATTGAAGGGGGCCACAGATACGCAGTATTTT.

The CDR3 coding sequence is TGTGCCAGCTCACCGACGACTAGCGGGGGGTCCAATGAGCAGTTCTTC. Protein: CASSPTTSGGSNEQFF. The chain combines TRBV18 with TRBJ2-1; 13 bases line up with TRBD2. The germline gives CDR1 KGHSH, CDR2 LQKENI. This CDR3 contains 16 residues. With 3 bases clipped from V and 6 bases from J, the junction kept 5 bases outside the gene matches. The full variable domain, with the rest looked up from reference TRBV18 and TRBJ2-1, is NAGVMQNPRHLVRRRGQEARLRCSPMKGHSHVYWYRQLPEEGLKFMVYLQKENIIDESGMPKERFSAEFPKEGPSILRIQQVVRGDSAAYFCASSPTTSGGSNEQFFGPGTRLTVL.

This chain links TRBV10-3 with TRBJ2-5; 9 bases are shared with TRBD2. After removal of 1 base from V and 7 bases from J, the junction contained 7 bases not matched to a gene. The CDR3 sequence is 15 residues long. Germline loops: CDR1 ENHRY, CDR2 SYGVKD. The CDR3 nucleotides read TGTGCCATCAGTGAGTTTAGCGGGGGAAGTTGGACCCAGTACTTC. As protein: CAISEFSGGSWTQYF.